These T cell receptor beta chains were read from a single sample in a study of control samples from healthy donors and cancer patients. TCRdb keeps only in-frame clones here, not all; method: immunoSEQ multiplex PCR. The sample lists 45,000 to 60,000 clones; roughly 94% were seen once. The sequenced material came from blood. The source of these receptors is a man aged 25 to 40 in good health. Each CDR3 is given with its conserved first and last residue. Fields, in order: J gene, V gene, clone size, D gene, CDR3 DNA, CDR3 protein. The D gene is left open where the match is weak. Some rows mark clone size as missing; the rest say once, few, many or name a class of expanded clone.

J: TRBJ2-7; V: TRBV6-5; size: -; D: TRBD1; DNA: TGTGCCAGCAGTTACCGGGACAGGGTGTACGAGCAGTACTTC; CDR3: CASSYRDRVYEQYF
J: TRBJ2-1; V: TRBV7-9; size: -; D: TRBD1; DNA: TGTGCCAGCAGCTTAGAGGGACAGGGGAATGAGCAGTTCTTC; CDR3: CASSLEGQGNEQFF
J: TRBJ1-1; V: TRBV20-1; size: -; D: -; DNA: TGCAGTGCTAGTAAAAGGGGCCCCGGAGCTTTCTTT; CDR3: CSASKRGPGAFF
J: TRBJ2-2; V: TRBV18; size: -; D: -; DNA: TGTGCCAGCTCTCCAGACGGGGAGCTGTTTTTT; CDR3: CASSPDGELFF
J: TRBJ1-1; V: TRBV5-1; size: -; D: -; DNA: TGCGCCAGCAGCTTGGTGGGGGGGGAAGCTTTCTTT; CDR3: CASSLVGGEAFF
J: TRBJ1-5; V: TRBV30; size: -; D: -; DNA: TGTGCCTGGAGCGGGGGGGGTGGCCTGAGCAATCAGCCCCAGCATTTT; CDR3: CAWSGGGGLSNQPQHF
J: TRBJ2-7; V: TRBV5-1; size: -; D: -; DNA: TGCGCCAGCAGTAGCAAGGCAGACGCTCTTAGCCTATCCTACGAGCAGTACTTC; CDR3: CASSSKADALSLSYEQYF
J: TRBJ1-2; V: TRBV4-3; size: -; D: TRBD1; DNA: TGCGCCAGCAGCCATATTACAGGGGCTGGAGGCTACACCTTC; CDR3: CASSHITGAGGYTF
J: TRBJ2-3; V: TRBV30; size: -; D: -; DNA: TGTGCCTCCTCTTTTTCAGGGTCCGTTAGCACAGATACGCAGTATTTT; CDR3: CASSFSGSVSTDTQYF
J: TRBJ1-5; V: TRBV27; size: -; D: -; DNA: TGTGCCAGCAGTTTCGAGCGGGGTTATCAGCCCCAGCATTTT; CDR3: CASSFERGYQPQHF
J: TRBJ1-3; V: TRBV6-5; size: -; D: TRBD1; DNA: TGTGCCAGCAGTACGCGACAGGGGATGCACACCATATATTTT; CDR3: CASSTRQGMHTIYF
J: TRBJ1-4; V: TRBV3-1/TRBV3-2; size: once; D: -; DNA: TGTGCCAGCAGCCAGACTCGGGCCGCCAGCCGCTGGACTAATGAAAAACTGTTTTTT; CDR3: CASSQTRAASRWTNEKLFF
J: TRBJ1-2; V: TRBV7-9; size: -; D: TRBD1; DNA: TGTGCCAGCAGCTCCTTAACCAAGGACAGGGATACTGGCTACACCTTC; CDR3: CASSSLTKDRDTGYTF
J: TRBJ1-1; V: TRBV12-3/TRBV12-4; size: -; D: -; DNA: TGTGCCAGCAGTTTTACAGTGAACACTGAAGCTTTCTTT; CDR3: CASSFTVNTEAFF
J: TRBJ2-3; V: TRBV7-2; size: -; D: -; DNA: TGTGCCAGCAGCTTGAGGAGGGATACGCAGTATTTT; CDR3: CASSLRRDTQYF
J: TRBJ2-1; V: TRBV6-4; size: -; D: -; DNA: TGTGCCAGCAGTGACGGGAAGGGCGGGAATGAGCAGTTCTTC; CDR3: CASSDGKGGNEQFF
J: TRBJ1-2; V: TRBV27; size: -; D: TRBD1; DNA: TGTGCCAGCAGTTCTCCAACGACAGGGGGAGATGGCTACACCTTC; CDR3: CASSSPTTGGDGYTF
J: TRBJ2-1; V: TRBV3-1/TRBV3-2; size: -; D: TRBD2; DNA: TGTGCCAGCAGCCACACCGGAGTAGCGGGGGACTCCTACAATGAGCAGTTCTTC; CDR3: CASSHTGVAGDSYNEQFF
J: TRBJ2-4; V: TRBV4-1; size: -; D: -; DNA: TGCGCCAGCAGCCAAGAGCCAGAACTAGCCAAAAACATTCAGTACTTC; CDR3: CASSQEPELAKNIQYF
J: TRBJ2-7; V: TRBV18; size: once; D: -; DNA: TGTGCCAGCTCACCGACAGAACCCTCCTACGAGCAGTACTTC; CDR3: CASSPTEPSYEQYF
J: TRBJ2-2; V: TRBV24-1; size: -; D: TRBD2; DNA: TGTGCCACCAGTGGGGCTAGCGGCTACACCGGGGAGCTGTTTTTT; CDR3: CATSGASGYTGELFF
J: TRBJ1-2; V: TRBV30; size: -; D: -; DNA: TGTGCCTGGAGTGTCGATCAGGGGAGCTATGGCTACACCTTC; CDR3: CAWSVDQGSYGYTF
J: TRBJ2-1; V: TRBV11-2; size: -; D: TRBD2; DNA: TGTGCCAGCAGCTTAGGGGCTAGCGGGTACAATGAGCAGTTCTTC; CDR3: CASSLGASGYNEQFF
J: TRBJ1-2; V: TRBV7-9; size: -; D: -; DNA: TGTGCCAGCAGCTACCTGGACGCCTACACCTTC; CDR3: CASSYLDAYTF
J: TRBJ2-5; V: TRBV3-1/TRBV3-2; size: -; D: -; DNA: TGTGCCAGCAGCCGAGGTGGCCTGGTGTACTTC; CDR3: CASSRGGLVYF
J: TRBJ2-7; V: TRBV18; size: -; D: -; DNA: TGTGCCAGCTCACTCCTCGGGCCAGGGGGGACCTACGAGCAGTACTTC; CDR3: CASSLLGPGGTYEQYF
J: TRBJ2-3; V: TRBV7-2; size: -; D: TRBD1; DNA: TGTGCCAGCAGCTTAGTGGGACAGAGAAGCACAGATACGCAGTATTTT; CDR3: CASSLVGQRSTDTQYF
J: TRBJ2-3; V: TRBV6-1; size: once; D: -; DNA: TGTGCCAGCAGTGAAGCCGGGTTAAAGGGGTCGCAGTATTTT; CDR3: CASSEAGLKGSQYF
J: TRBJ2-7; V: TRBV11-2; size: -; D: -; DNA: TGTGCCAGCAGCTTAGCAGTCCCCTACGAGCAGTACTTC; CDR3: CASSLAVPYEQYF
J: TRBJ2-1; V: TRBV7-9; size: once; D: TRBD2; DNA: TGTGCCAGCAGCTTAAGGGCTAGCGGGAAAAGAGATGAGCAGTTCTTC; CDR3: CASSLRASGKRDEQFF
J: TRBJ2-7; V: TRBV9; size: -; D: -; DNA: TGTGCCAGCAGCCCACATCACCGGGACGAAGAGTACTTC; CDR3: CASSPHHRDEEYF
J: TRBJ1-1; V: TRBV6-5; size: -; D: -; DNA: TGTGCCAGCATTCAGGGAGGCACTGAAGCTTTCTTT; CDR3: CASIQGGTEAFF
J: TRBJ1-2; V: TRBV4-3; size: -; D: -; DNA: TGCGCCAGCAGCCAAGAGGCCGGACAGCTCTATGGCTACACCTTC; CDR3: CASSQEAGQLYGYTF
J: TRBJ2-4; V: TRBV7-3; size: -; D: -; DNA: TGTGCCAGCAGCTTTCCCCGACAGGTGGCTGGCAAAAACATTCAGTACTTC; CDR3: CASSFPRQVAGKNIQYF
J: TRBJ2-3; V: TRBV6-5; size: -; D: TRBD1; DNA: TGTGCCAGCAGTCTACAGGGGACAGATACGCAGTATTTT; CDR3: CASSLQGTDTQYF
J: TRBJ2-3; V: TRBV10-1; size: -; D: TRBD2; DNA: TGCGCCAGGGGCGGACTAGCGGAAGGCACAGATACGCAGTATTTT; CDR3: CARGGLAEGTDTQYF
J: TRBJ1-1; V: TRBV11-3; size: -; D: TRBD1; DNA: TGTGCCAGCAGCCCGAGGGGGCAGGAGGCGGCTTTCTTT; CDR3: CASSPRGQEAAFF
J: TRBJ2-5; V: TRBV27; size: -; D: -; DNA: TGTGCCAGCAGTTCCGGGACACGCGAGACCCAGTACTTC; CDR3: CASSSGTRETQYF
J: TRBJ1-1; V: TRBV19; size: -; D: -; DNA: TGTGCCAGTAGTAAACCGAGCAGGGGAAACACTGAAGCTTTCTTT; CDR3: CASSKPSRGNTEAFF
J: TRBJ1-2; V: TRBV6-6; size: once; D: -; DNA: TGTGCCAGCAGTCACGAGGTCACGGTAGGGGCTGGCTACACCTTC; CDR3: CASSHEVTVGAGYTF
J: TRBJ1-2; V: TRBV19; size: once; D: -; DNA: TGTGCCAGTAGTATAGTGGGCGCAGGGGTTGGCTACACCTTC; CDR3: CASSIVGAGVGYTF